This entry describes one T cell receptor (beta chain). Patients had newly diagnosed, untreated stage II-IVA oral cavity squamous cell carcinoma. This specimen comes from a study of neoadjuvant anti-PD-1 for oral cavity cancer. About the research overall: Most patients had three to four biweekly doses of 3 mg/kg nivolumab before resection. Around day 43, patients without progression received a fourth nivolumab dose before surgery.

Repertoires were generated with immunoSEQ multiplex PCR, while TCRdb's copy carries only in-frame clones and drops some. The sample carries fewer than 40,000 clones, about 87% recorded once. The CDR3 has 14 amino acids. Trimming stripped 6 bases from V and 1 base from J, with 12 bases between. CDR1 is SGHRS and CDR2 is YFSETQ in the germline V gene. The V and J genes are TRBV5-1 and TRBJ2-3; weak D call: TRBD1 (5 bases). The origin of this receptor is a person aged 35-79 years with oral cavity squamous cell carcinoma. Sequences were derived from PBMCs, sampled before nivolumab (anti-PD-1) treatment. The DNA for the CDR3 is TGCGCCAGCATTGACAGTGGGGGCACAGATACGCAGTATTTT. Translating gives CASIDSGGTDTQYF.